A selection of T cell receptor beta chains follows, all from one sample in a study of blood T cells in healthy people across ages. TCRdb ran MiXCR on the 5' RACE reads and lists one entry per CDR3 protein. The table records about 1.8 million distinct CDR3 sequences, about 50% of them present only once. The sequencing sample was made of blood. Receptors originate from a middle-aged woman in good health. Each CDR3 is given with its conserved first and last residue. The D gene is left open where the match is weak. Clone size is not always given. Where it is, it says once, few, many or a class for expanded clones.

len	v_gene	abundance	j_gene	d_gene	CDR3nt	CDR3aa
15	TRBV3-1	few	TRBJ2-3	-	TGTGCCAGCAGCCAAGGGACCCGGTTTGGGGATACGCAGTATTTT	CASSQGTRFGDTQYF
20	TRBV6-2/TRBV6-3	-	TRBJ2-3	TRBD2	TGTGCCAGCAGGGACCGGACTAGCGGGGGTGCAAGGGAGCGCACAGATACGCAGTATTTT	CASRDRTSGGARERTDTQYF
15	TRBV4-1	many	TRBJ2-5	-	TGCGCCAGCAGCCAAACCGAGGTCCCCCAAGAGACCCAGTACTTC	CASSQTEVPQETQYF
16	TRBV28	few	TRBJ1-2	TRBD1	TGTGCCAGCAGTTTATCGCCGACAGGGCACGACTATGGCTACACCTTC	CASSLSPTGHDYGYTF
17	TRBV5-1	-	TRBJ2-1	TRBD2	TGCGCCAGCAGCTTGGGACATAGCGGGGGGGCCGTCGATGAGCAGTTCTTC	CASSLGHSGGAVDEQFF
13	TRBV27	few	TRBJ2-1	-	TGTGCCAGCAGTTCTACGTTGAACAATGAGCAGTTCTTC	CASSSTLNNEQFF
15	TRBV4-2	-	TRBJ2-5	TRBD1	TGTGCCAGCAACCAAATAACAGGGGGCACAGAGACCCAGTACTTC	CASNQITGGTETQYF
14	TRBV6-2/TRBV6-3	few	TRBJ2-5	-	TGTGCCAGCAGTTACATAGGAGTCCAAGAGACCCAGTACTTC	CASSYIGVQETQYF
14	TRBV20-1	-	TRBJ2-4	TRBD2	TGCAGTGCTTCCGCGGGGGGTCGGGGAAACATTCAGTACTTC	CSASAGGRGNIQYF
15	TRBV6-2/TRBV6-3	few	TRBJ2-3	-	TGTGCCAGCAGTTACGTGGGGCTCGGCACAGATACGCAGTATTTT	CASSYVGLGTDTQYF
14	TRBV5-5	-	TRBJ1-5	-	TGTGCCAGCCGGGGAGGGGGGGAGGATCAGCCCCAACATTTT	CASRGGGEDQPQHF
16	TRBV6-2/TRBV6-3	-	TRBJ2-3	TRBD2	TGTGCCAGCACCAACCGACTAGCGGGCCTCACAGATACGCAGTATTTT	CASTNRLAGLTDTQYF
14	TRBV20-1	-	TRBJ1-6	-	TGCAGTGCCCCGAAACAGGGCTGGGGGTCACCCCTCCACTTT	CSAPKQGWGSPLHF
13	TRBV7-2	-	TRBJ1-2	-	TGTGCCAGCAGCGAAAAGGGAGGCTATGGCTACACCTTC	CASSEKGGYGYTF
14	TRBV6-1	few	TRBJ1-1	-	TGTGCCAGCAGCCGCCCCAGCTTGAACACTGAAGCTTTCTTT	CASSRPSLNTEAFF
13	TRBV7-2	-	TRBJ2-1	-	TGTGCCAGCAGCTTACCATCAGTAGCTGGGCAGTTCTTC	CASSLPSVAGQFF
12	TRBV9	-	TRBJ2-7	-	TGTGTCAGCAGCGCCTCAAATGGTGCGCAGTACTTC	CVSSASNGAQYF
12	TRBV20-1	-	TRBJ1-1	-	TGCAGTGCTGCTGGGCCCAACACTGAAGCTTTCTTT	CSAAGPNTEAFF
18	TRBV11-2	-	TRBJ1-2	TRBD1	TGTGCCAGCAGCCCCTCACCGGGACAGGGTTACGTTAACTATGGCTACACCTTC	CASSPSPGQGYVNYGYTF
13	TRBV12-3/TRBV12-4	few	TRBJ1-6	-	TGTGCCAGCAGTTTAGTGGCGGGTTCACCCCTCCACTTT	CASSLVAGSPLHF
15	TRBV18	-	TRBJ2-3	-	TGTGCCAGCTCAAGTTTCGGAATTAGCACAGATACGCAGTATTTT	CASSSFGISTDTQYF
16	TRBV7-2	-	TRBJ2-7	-	TGTGCCAGCAGCCCCCTGTCTGCAGACTTCGTTTACGAGCAGTACTTC	CASSPLSADFVYEQYF
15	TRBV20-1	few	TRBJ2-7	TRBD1	TGCAGTGCTAGAGATCCCGGACAGGGGACCTACGAGCAGTACTTC	CSARDPGQGTYEQYF
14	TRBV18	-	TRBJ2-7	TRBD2	TGTGCCAGCTCACGGCGGGGGGGCTCCTCCGAGCAGTACTTC	CASSRRGGSSEQYF
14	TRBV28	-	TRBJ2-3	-	TGTGCCAGCATAATGGGAGGAAACACAGATACGCAGTATTTT	CASIMGGNTDTQYF
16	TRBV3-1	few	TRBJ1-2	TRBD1	TGTGCCAGCAGTCTTATGGGACAGGGGACTGGCTATGGCTACACCTTC	CASSLMGQGTGYGYTF
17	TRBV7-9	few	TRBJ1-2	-	TGTGCCAGCAGCCCGAGCACCCAGTGGGAGGGCAGCTATGGCTACACCTTC	CASSPSTQWEGSYGYTF
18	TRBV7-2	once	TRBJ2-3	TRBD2	TGTGCCAGCAGCTCGGAAGGGCTAGCGGGGGGGAGCACAGATACGCAGTATTTT	CASSSEGLAGGSTDTQYF
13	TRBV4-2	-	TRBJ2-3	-	TGTGCCAGCAGCCAAGATCGAACAGATACGCGGTATTTT	CASSQDRTDTRYF
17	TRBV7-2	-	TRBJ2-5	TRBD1	TGTGCCAGCAGCTTACGACCCCCGGGACAGTTCGGAGAGACCCAGTACTTC	CASSLRPPGQFGETQYF
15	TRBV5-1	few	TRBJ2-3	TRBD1	TGCGCCAGCAGCTTAGGGCGACAGGGACCGGATACGCAGTATTTT	CASSLGRQGPDTQYF
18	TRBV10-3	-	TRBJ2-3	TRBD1	TGTGCCGTCAGTTCACTGGGGACAGGGCCAACAAGCACAGATACGCAGTATTTT	CAVSSLGTGPTSTDTQYF
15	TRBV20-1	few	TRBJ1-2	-	TGCAGTGCGCGACACGCCGGGGGACTGCGATATGGCTACACCTTC	CSARHAGGLRYGYTF
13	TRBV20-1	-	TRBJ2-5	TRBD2	TGCAGTGCTAGTAGGACTAGCTTTGGGACCCAGTACTTC	CSASRTSFGTQYF
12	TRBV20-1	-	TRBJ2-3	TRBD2	TGCAGTGCTTGGGGGGGAGGAGATACGCAGTATTTT	CSAWGGGDTQYF